The present entry profiles one TCR beta chain with its context. This clonotype has a handful of counts. Its antigen remains unidentified. Base qualities are missing; no much larger clone stands one base away. This record belongs to a study of early T cells in non-severe SARS-CoV-2 infection (dated by TCRdb to the early 2020s). Concerning the study at large: TCR sequencing used bulk RNA from unsorted whole blood, so alpha and beta chains could not be paired. Points the paper makes about the study in general: VDJdb matching was skewed toward anti-spike CD8 responses and likely underestimated virus-specific expansions by missing private and CD4 specificities.

The CDR3 runs 14 residues from the cysteine to the phenylalanine. This entry keeps only the CDR3 DNA: 42 bases, framed from base 1. Trimming removed 4 bases from V and 6 bases from J; the gene matches leave 6 bases unexplained. CDR1 and CDR2, per the germline V gene (reference sequence), are GTSNPN and SVGIG. This was a case-control study nested in a cohort of healthcare workers in London, UK, who had nasopharyngeal swab PCR tests and blood samples taken every week. Healthcare workers were recruited during the week of the UK lockdown, between 23 and 31 March 2020, and followed weekly for up to 16 weeks. To prepare the library, 5' RACE was applied. The sequencer was a NextSeq 500. In the TCR library protocol, unique molecular identifiers were attached to individual cDNA molecules to correct for PCR bias and sequencing error. TCR alpha and beta chains were both sequenced, and the abundances of alpha and beta sequences in each sample were closely correlated with each other. Regarding the original processing steps: Decombinator V4 was used to annotate TCR sequences for V gene, J gene and CDR3. TCRs were defined as expanded if a significant change between any two time points was detected under a Poisson model with p below 0.0001. Abundances of TCRs were expressed as counts per million after normalisation to the total number of TCRs sequenced in each sample. MAIT TCRs were defined by TRAV1-2 paired with TRAJ12, TRAJ20 or TRAJ33, and iNKT TCRs by TRAV10 paired with TRAJ18. A search of VDJdb, accessed on 1 November 2021, was run for TCRs annotated to CMV, EBV and SARS-CoV-2, with TCRs annotated for multiple antigens excluded. Through fastp at Q25 and MiXCR, TCRdb rebuilt clones from the public reads, retaining in-frame beta chains. CDR3 protein sequences are deduplicated, and each keeps its most common genes and DNA. What appears here as the V and J calls and clone size reflects TCRdb's work, not the paper's. Here the sample has about 80,000 distinct CDR3 sequences; about 16% occur a single time. The top ten clones comprise roughly 3% of the sample.

The V gene is TRBV30 and the J gene is TRBJ1-6, with 7 central nucleotides matching TRBD1. This TCR was sampled from an adult who was a healthcare worker with PCR-confirmed SARS-CoV-2 infection or an uninfected control (not recorded which). The sample taken for sequencing was whole blood. At the DNA level, the sequence is TGTGCCTGGACTACAGGGGACCGTAATTCACCCCTCCACTTT. Protein translation: CAWTTGDRNSPLHF. Outside the CDR3, residues come from the reference TRBV30 and TRBJ1-6 proteins, so the full variable domain is: SQTIHQWPATLVQPVGSPLSLECTVEGTSNPNLYWYRQAAGRGLQLLFYSVGIGQISSEVPQNLSASRPQDRQFILSSKKLLLSDSGFYLCAWTTGDRNSPLHFGNGTRLTVT.